Below, 27 T cell receptor beta chains from the same sample are listed, as sequenced in a study of cytomegalovirus exposure and HLA in healthy donors. Primers for the PCR totalled 60 Vbeta and 13 Jbeta. Generated by immunoSEQ multiplex PCR, the TCRdb table keeps only in-frame clones and is missing some. The repertoire holds 60,000 to 85,000 clones, with over 70% as singletons. The sample comprised PBMCs. Receptors were obtained from a man in his forties or fifties in good health and CMV-seronegative.

The rearrangement uses TRBV14 and TRBJ2-7; perhaps TRBD2 as D (6 bases). The CDR3 spans 15 residues. CDR1 and CDR2 from the germline V gene are SGHDN and FVKESK. Trimming cost V 4 bases and J 3 bases, with 16 bases left between them. CDR3 coding DNA: TGTGCCAGCAGCCCCCTTAGCGGTAAAATCTACGAGCAGTACTTC. It translates to CASSPLSGKIYEQYF.

V gene TRBV6-5 combines with J gene TRBJ2-7; 8 nucleotides match TRBD2. Germline V gene sequence: CDR1 MNHEY, CDR2 SVGAGI. V shed 5 bases, J shed 4 bases, and the junction held 7 bases outside the gene matches. The CDR3 has 14 amino acids. The CDR3 sequence: CASSQAGVLYEQYF. In nucleotides, the CDR3 is TGTGCCAGCAGTCAAGCGGGGGTTTTATACGAGCAGTACTTC.

A few counts support this clone. The chain has TRBV10-3 and TRBJ1-2; D is unresolved. V was clipped by 4 bases and J by 2 bases, with 5 bases between them. This CDR3 comprises 12 residues. Germline CDR1 and CDR2: ENHRY and SYGVKD. CDR3 sequence reads: CAISAQNYGYTF. In nucleotides, the CDR3 is TGTGCCATCAGTGCTCAGAACTATGGCTACACCTTC.

The chain joins TRBV6-1 to TRBJ2-3, with a tentative D call TRBD2 (7 bases). The germline V gene has CDR1 MNHNS and CDR2 SASEGT. The CDR3 length is 16 residues. V lost 3 bases and J lost 0, with 13 bases in between. The CDR3 spells CASSDWGGYSTDTQYF. CDR3 nucleotide sequence: TGTGCCAGCAGTGATTGGGGGGGCTATAGCACAGATACGCAGTATTTT.

The gene calls are TRBV5-1 and TRBJ2-7; TRBD2 aligns across 7 bases. With 4 bases clipped from V and 11 bases from J, the junction kept 9 bases outside the gene matches. Germline loops: CDR1 SGHRS, CDR2 YFSETQ. This CDR3 has 12 amino acids. CDR3 nucleotide sequence: TGCGCCAGCAGCCCGAGTCCGGGGGGTGAGTACTTC. Translated: CASSPSPGGEYF.

This clone occurred once. DNA of the CDR3: TGCGCCAGCAGCTTGGAACAGGGGCCCTACTACGAGCAGTACTTC. It is translated as CASSLEQGPYYEQYF. The chain combines TRBV5-1 with TRBJ2-7; TRBD1 matches at 7 bases. The J segment lost 3 bases and the V segment lost 0 bases, leaving 6 bases of the junction unmatched. Germline-derived CDR1 and CDR2 are SGHRS and YFSETQ. This CDR3 has 15 amino acids.

This sequence joins TRBV28 and TRBJ1-2, with D perhaps matching TRBD1 (5 bases). Germline loops: CDR1 MDHEN, CDR2 SYDVKM. This CDR3 spans 13 amino acids. Between the trimmed V and J ends, which lost 2 bases and 7 bases, there was a span of 11 bases. The CDR3 DNA follows: TGTGCCAGCAGTTTAGGTATGGGGCGTGGCTACACCTTC. It translates to CASSLGMGRGYTF.

The J gene is TRBJ1-2, the V gene TRBV19, with D unresolved. CDR3 length equals 15 residues. Germline CDR1 reads LNHDA; CDR2 reads SQIVND (reference sequence). V lost 6 bases and J 5 bases, leaving 19 bases between the germline ends. CDR3 amino acids: CASSIPEQRSYGYTF. CDR3 bases: TGTGCCAGTAGCATTCCGGAGCAACGTTCGTATGGCTACACCTTC.

To note about this clone: The germline gene is not matched at one end of the junction; a read error may be the cause. The sample contains more than one DNA sequence encoding this CDR3. The chain combines TRBV4-1 with TRBJ1-6; D is unresolved. Germline values: CDR1 MGHRA, CDR2 YSYEKL. This CDR3 contains 15 residues. In nucleotides, the CDR3 is TGCGCCAGCAGCCAAACACCTGTTTATAATTCACCCCTTCACTTT. It translates to CASSQTPVYNSPLHF.

This rearrangement joins TRBV7-9 to TRBJ1-2; D is unresolved. The CDR3 is made up of 15 amino acids. Germline V CDR1 and CDR2: SEHNR, FQNEAQ (reference sequence). V dropped 5 bases and J dropped 3 bases, with 16 bases sitting between them. The CDR3 DNA reads TGTGCCAGCAGCCGGACCGGAGAGAGGGACTATGGCTACACCTTC. Protein product: CASSRTGERDYGYTF.

The J gene is TRBJ2-7, the V gene TRBV20-1; TRBD2 is a possible D gene (6 bases). CDR3 size: 11 residues. Trimming cost V 6 bases and J 2 bases, with 8 bases left between them. CDR1 is DFQATT and CDR2 is SNEGSKA in the germline V gene (reference sequence). CDR3 nucleotides: TGCAGTGCGGCGGGACCCTACGAGCAGTACTTC. This sequence encodes CSAAGPYEQYF.

This clone was detected only a few times. The chain couples TRBV7-2 to TRBJ1-6; a weak D match, TRBD1 (5 bases). V was pared by 2 bases and J by 10 bases, with 15 bases between. Germline CDR1 reads SGHTA; CDR2 reads FQGNSA. This CDR3 contains 15 residues. CDR3 sequence: CASSLWVRVQSPLHF. In DNA, the CDR3 is TGTGCCAGCAGCTTATGGGTCAGGGTTCAATCACCCCTCCACTTT.

This rearrangement joins TRBV27 to TRBJ2-7, with 9 bases matching TRBD2. V dropped 4 bases and J dropped 4; count of bases not matched to a gene: 20. Per germline, CDR1 MNHEY and CDR2 SMNVEV (reference sequence). The CDR3 is 19 amino acids. CDR3 nucleotide sequence: TGTGCCAGCAGTTATAGCGGGAGCTCCACATCGAGCTTCCCTTACGAGCAGTACTTC. Translated, it gives CASSYSGSSTSSFPYEQYF.

This rearrangement joins TRBV6-6 to TRBJ2-7, with TRBD2 matching over 9 bases. The J segment lost 3 bases and the V segment lost 3 bases, leaving 6 bases of the junction unmatched. The CDR3 contains 15 residues. Germline V gives CDR1 MNHNY, CDR2 SVGAGI (reference sequence). CDR3 sequence: CASSYYRTSVYEQYF. For the CDR3, the DNA is TGTGCCAGCAGTTATTATAGGACTAGCGTCTACGAGCAGTACTTC.

The chain carries TRBV11-2 and TRBJ1-4, with D unclear. CDR1 SGHAT and CDR2 FQNNGV come from the germline V gene. The CDR3 loop spans 15 amino acids. V lost 5 bases to trimming and J lost 5 bases, with 15 bases between them. CDR3 bases: TGTGCCAGCAGCCCCGGCGTACAGAGAAATGAAAAACTGTTTTTT. The encoded protein is CASSPGVQRNEKLFF.

The CDR3 nucleotides read TGTGCCAGCAGCTCGGGACTAGCCCACAATGAGCAGTTCTTC. Translating gives CASSSGLAHNEQFF. The rearrangement joins TRBV11-2 to TRBJ2-1, with 9 bases aligning to TRBD2. The CDR3 consists of 14 residues. Germline CDR1 is SGHAT and CDR2 is FQNNGV. With V trimmed by 4 bases and J by 5 bases, 3 bases remained unmatched.

The genes are TRBV9 and TRBJ1-3; no clear D. The V gene's germline CDR1 is SGDLS and CDR2 YYNGEE. V was pared by 0 bases and J by 0 bases, with 7 bases between. The CDR3 has 15 residues. DNA for the CDR3: TGTGCCAGCAGCGTAGGAGGGAACTCTGGAAACACCATATATTTT. This translates into CASSVGGNSGNTIYF.

The chain recombines TRBV30 with TRBJ1-1; the D gene is possibly TRBD1 (5 bases). Deletions cut 2 bases from V and 1 base from J, with 8 bases between. Germline values: CDR1 GTSNPN, CDR2 SVGIG (reference sequence). The CDR3 is 13 residues long. The CDR3, as DNA: TGTGCCTGGAGTCGACAGAGGAACACTGAAGCTTTCTTT. Protein sequence: CAWSRQRNTEAFF.

The chain combines TRBV28 with TRBJ2-1; 16 bases align to TRBD2. Losses at the gene ends were 5 bases for V and 8 bases for J; bases not matched to a gene: 6. Per germline, CDR1 MDHEN and CDR2 SYDVKM. The CDR3 is 16 residues long. This CDR3 reads CASSPLGLAGGHEQFF. As DNA, the CDR3 is TGTGCCAGCAGTCCCCTGGGACTAGCGGGAGGGCATGAGCAGTTCTTC.

The gene calls are TRBV18 and TRBJ2-6, with 8 nucleotides matching TRBD1. This CDR3 has 16 residues. V was clipped by 5 bases and J by 0 bases; unmatched bases: 3. CDR1 is KGHSH and CDR2 is LQKENI in the germline V gene. In DNA, the CDR3 is TGTGCCAGCTCAACAACAGGGGGCTCTGGGGCCAACGTCCTGACTTTC. Encoded protein: CASSTTGGSGANVLTF.

The chain combines TRBV18 with TRBJ2-5; TRBD2 aligns across 11 bases. The J call may be mistaken, given a closer DNA end match to TRBJ2-7. The germline V gene has CDR1 KGHSH and CDR2 LQKENI. The CDR3 has 15 amino acids. CDR3 coding DNA: TGTGCCAGCTCACCACCTAGCGGGAGGGGCTCCGAGCAGTACTTC. Protein sequence: CASSPPSGRGSEQYF.

The chain has TRBV4-1 and TRBJ1-5, with D possibly being TRBD1 (5 bases). The length of the CDR3 is 15 residues. With 1 base removed from V and 4 bases from J, the gap between germline ends came to 11 bases. Germline CDR1 MGHRA, CDR2 YSYEKL. This CDR3 reads CASSQVGRGNQPQHF. Here the CDR3 DNA reads TGCGCCAGCAGCCAAGTGGGGAGGGGTAATCAGCCCCAGCATTTT.

This chain joins TRBV30 and TRBJ2-5, with 8 bases aligning to TRBD1. Gene TRBJ2-7 matches the end of the DNA better, so the J call may be wrong. Germline V gene sequence: CDR1 GTSNPN, CDR2 SVGIG (reference sequence). The length of the CDR3 is 14 residues. CDR3 in DNA: TGTGCCTGGAGACTCCAGGGGGCAACCTACGAGCAGTACTTC. Its translation is CAWRLQGATYEQYF.

The chain has TRBV5-5 and TRBJ2-5; 11 positions agree with TRBD2. The V and J ends lost 4 bases and 5 bases, in that order; junction bases with no gene match: 10. Germline V CDR1 and CDR2: SGHKS, YYEKEE (reference sequence). The CDR3 consists of 16 residues. Written as DNA, the CDR3 is TGTGCCAGCAGCGGCGCTATAGCGGGAGGGCGGGAGACCCAGTACTTC. Translating it yields CASSGAIAGGRETQYF.

In its sample, this clone was seen a few times. This sequence joins TRBV5-4 and TRBJ2-5; tentatively, D is TRBD1 (7 bases). V gave up 3 bases and J gave up 2 bases, with 17 bases separating them. The germline V gene has CDR1 SGHNT and CDR2 YYREEE (reference sequence). The CDR3 has 16 amino acids. CDR3 residues: CASSSGAGQTQETQYF. The CDR3 DNA reads as TGTGCCAGCAGCTCGGGCGCGGGACAGACTCAAGAGACCCAGTACTTC.

V is TRBV7-9 and J is TRBJ2-3; 9 nucleotides agree with TRBD2. Germline V gives CDR1 SEHNR, CDR2 FQNEAQ (reference sequence). CDR3 length equals 16 residues. The V segment lost 1 base and the J segment 0 bases; nucleotides outside the gene matches: 2. The CDR3 DNA is TGTGCCAGCAGCTTAGGGACTAGCGTCAGCACAGATACGCAGTATTTT. This gives the protein CASSLGTSVSTDTQYF.

The chain employs TRBV18 and TRBJ2-2; 8 bases fit TRBD2. Per germline, CDR1 KGHSH and CDR2 LQKENI. V trimming: 6 bases; J trimming: 6 bases; junction bases outside the gene matches: 9. The CDR3 has 15 amino acids. In nucleotides, the CDR3 is TGTGCCAGCTCCCAAGGTCGAGCGGGGGCCGGGGAGCTGTTTTTT. It yields the protein CASSQGRAGAGELFF.